The 19 T cell receptor beta chains presented below share a single source sample, sequenced in a study of T cell changes during pregnancy in multiple sclerosis. Assay used: immunoSEQ multiplex PCR; TCRdb lists only in-frame clones, some missing. The table includes roughly 110,000 clones, more than 80% detected once. The material sequenced was peripheral blood, taken before pregnancy. The receptors derive from a female donor with multiple sclerosis, enrolled in a pregnancy study.

The rearrangement uses TRBV7-8 and TRBJ2-7; maybe TRBD2 (5 bases). Germline loops: CDR1 SGHVS, CDR2 FQNEAQ. This CDR3 is built from 14 residues. V was shortened by 0 bases and J by 3 bases, with 9 bases between the two germline ends. The CDR3 is CASSLAEAVYEQYF. The CDR3 bases are TGTGCCAGCAGCTTAGCGGAGGCAGTCTACGAGCAGTACTTC.

V gene TRBV5-4 combines with J gene TRBJ2-5, with 9 bases that match TRBD1. The V and J ends lost 5 bases and 5 bases, in that order; junction bases with no gene match: 10. The CDR3 contains 15 residues. CDR1 and CDR2 from the germline V gene are SGHNT and YYREEE (reference sequence). The CDR3 DNA follows: TGTGCCAGCAGTTTCGACAGGGGGATCGGGGAGACCCAGTACTTC. It specifies CASSFDRGIGETQYF.

This clone was counted between two and nine times. The chain employs TRBV2 and TRBJ1-6; D gene uncertain. CDR1 and CDR2 (germline): SNHLY, FYNNEI. This CDR3 is 13 amino acids long. V was trimmed by 3 bases and J by 5 bases, leaving 5 bases between them. The CDR3 DNA reads TGTGCCAGCAGTGAGGCGGATAATTCACCCCTCCACTTT. Protein product: CASSEADNSPLHF.

The J gene is TRBJ1-1, the V gene TRBV7-6, with TRBD1 matching over 11 bases. With 5 bases clipped from V and 1 base from J, the junction kept 9 bases outside the gene matches. Germline V gene sequence: CDR1 SGHVS, CDR2 FNYEAQ. The CDR3 totals 17 residues. The CDR3 coding sequence is TGTGCCAGCAGCGATCAGGGCGGGACAGGGGGGAACACTGAAGCTTTCTTT. It codes for CASSDQGGTGGNTEAFF.

The V and J genes are TRBV27 and TRBJ2-3; 12 bases match TRBD2. Per the germline V gene, CDR1 is MNHEY and CDR2 is SMNVEV (reference sequence). After removal of 6 bases from V and 8 bases from J, the junction contained 9 bases not matched to a gene. This CDR3 comprises 15 residues. The CDR3 nucleotides read TGTGCCAGCAGAGGGACTAGCGGGCGCCTTGGTACGCAGTATTTT. It is translated as CASRGTSGRLGTQYF.

The chain combines TRBV18 with TRBJ2-1, with TRBD2 identical over 11 bases. Trimming cost V 4 bases and J 7 bases; bases outside gene matches: 12. CDR3 size: 17 residues. Germline-derived CDR1 and CDR2 are KGHSH and LQKENI. The CDR3 DNA is TGTGCCAGCTCACAACTAAGAGTAGCGGGAGGGCTGAATGAGCAGTTCTTC. Translated, it gives CASSQLRVAGGLNEQFF.

This chain connects TRBV30 to TRBJ1-2; D remains unclear. V lost 0 bases and J 5 bases, leaving 13 bases between the germline ends. CDR3 length: 14 residues. Germline V CDR1 and CDR2: GTSNPN, SVGIG (reference sequence). This CDR3 is CAWSVSLAGYGYTF. The CDR3 DNA reads TGTGCCTGGAGTGTAAGTTTGGCAGGATATGGCTACACCTTC.

The rearrangement links TRBV7-9 to TRBJ2-5; TRBD1 agrees at 10 bases. V was clipped by 5 bases and J by 2 bases; unmatched bases: 8. The CDR3 spans 16 residues. Germline V gene lookup returns CDR1 SEHNR and CDR2 FQNEAQ (reference sequence). The CDR3 is CASSATTGGLQETQYF. DNA of the CDR3: TGTGCCAGCAGCGCCACGACAGGGGGCCTACAAGAGACCCAGTACTTC.

In this sample, this clone turned up once. The gene calls are TRBV30 and TRBJ1-1, with TRBD1 matching over 9 bases. Trimming took 1 base from V and 7 from J; bases not matched to a gene: 4. The germline gives CDR1 GTSNPN, CDR2 SVGIG (reference sequence). The CDR3 is 13 amino acids. The CDR3 DNA sequence: TGTGCCTGGAGTGCCTTGGACAGGGGTGAAGCTTTCTTT. It yields the protein CAWSALDRGEAFF.

This clone was observed a handful of times. J is TRBJ1-1 and V is TRBV9, with D perhaps matching TRBD1 (6 bases). The CDR3 contains 14 residues. Germline V gives CDR1 SGDLS, CDR2 YYNGEE. V lost 4 bases and J 0 bases, leaving 10 bases between the germline ends. DNA for the CDR3: TGTGCCAGCAGCTCGGACAGTTTGAACACTGAAGCTTTCTTT. Protein sequence: CASSSDSLNTEAFF.

V usage is TRBV14 and J usage is TRBJ1-2; D remains unclear. The CDR3 consists of 14 residues. Per the germline V gene, CDR1 is SGHDN and CDR2 is FVKESK. V was pared by 4 bases and J by 5 bases, with 14 bases between. The CDR3: CASSPQVTVYGYTF. The CDR3 DNA is TGTGCCAGCAGCCCGCAGGTTACAGTTTATGGCTACACCTTC.

DNA of the CDR3: TGCGCCAGCAGCCAAGAGACGGGTAATTCACCCCTCCACTTT. This encodes CASSQETGNSPLHF. The gene calls are TRBV4-3 and TRBJ1-6, with unresolved D. Trimming pared 0 bases from V and 6 bases from J, leaving 6 bases between. Germline CDR1 reads LGHNA; CDR2 reads YSLEER. This CDR3 spans 14 amino acids.

This clone was recorded only once. The chain recombines TRBV6-1 with TRBJ1-2; D uncertain. Per germline, CDR1 MNHNS and CDR2 SASEGT. The CDR3 has 13 residues. V was clipped by 7 bases and J by 4 bases, with 13 bases between them. The CDR3 protein is CASTPGEAYGYTF. As DNA, the CDR3 is TGTGCCAGCACTCCCGGGGAAGCCTATGGCTACACCTTC.

The rearrangement joins TRBV7-8 to TRBJ2-1, with 9 bases that match TRBD2. CDR1 and CDR2 from the germline V gene are SGHVS and FQNEAQ. The CDR3 is made up of 16 amino acids. Trimming removed 0 bases from V and 2 bases from J; junction bases left unmatched: 2. CDR3 sequence (DNA): TGTGCCAGCAGCTTAGCGCGCGGGGGGGCCTACAATGAGCAGTTCTTC. Its translation: CASSLARGGAYNEQFF.

CDR3 sequence reads: CASEGDGSYNSPLHF. Here the CDR3 DNA reads TGTGCCAGCGAAGGGGACGGGAGTTATAATTCACCCCTCCACTTT. The chain joins TRBV2 to TRBJ1-6; D may be TRBD1 (5 bases). Trimming left V 8 bases short and J 4 bases short, with 15 bases between. The germline gives CDR1 SNHLY, CDR2 FYNNEI. The CDR3 totals 15 residues.

The V call is TRBV7-2, the J call TRBJ1-4; D call uncertain. The germline gives CDR1 SGHTA, CDR2 FQGNSA. V lost 3 bases and J 8 bases, leaving 7 bases between the germline ends. CDR3 size: 12 residues. CDR3 in DNA: TGTGCCAGCAGCTTGGGCGTGGAAAAACTGTTTTTT. Residues: CASSLGVEKLFF.

The rearrangement joins TRBV4-1 to TRBJ2-7; 12 bases agree with TRBD2. The CDR3 covers 14 residues. The germline CDR1 and CDR2 sequences are MGHRA and YSYEKL. Trimming took 2 bases from V and 11 from J; bases not matched to a gene: 7. The CDR3 here is CASSQLTSGSPEYF. In DNA form, the CDR3 reads TGCGCCAGCAGCCAATTGACTAGCGGGAGTCCTGAGTACTTC.

This chain connects TRBV28 to TRBJ1-5, with unresolved D. Per the germline V gene, CDR1 is MDHEN and CDR2 is SYDVKM. V lost 8 bases, J lost 4 bases, and 6 bases lay in between. This CDR3 comprises 11 residues. CDR3 in DNA: TGTGCCAGCCGCGGGAATCAGCCCCAGCATTTT. Translating it yields CASRGNQPQHF.

CDR3 residues: CASSQASGGPRSYEQYF. The CDR3 nucleotides read TGCGCCAGCAGCCAAGCTAGCGGGGGACCACGCTCCTACGAGCAGTACTTC. The rearrangement links TRBV4-1 to TRBJ2-7; TRBD2 matches at 10 bases. The trim removed 1 base at V and 0 bases at J, leaving 6 bases unmatched. Germline-derived CDR1 and CDR2 are MGHRA and YSYEKL. This CDR3 comprises 17 residues.